What follows describes a single TCR beta chain. This sample also contains other DNA sequences that code for the same CDR3. This entry belongs to a study of blood T cell repertoires in COVID-19. About the study: The origin of the acute and convalescent COVID-19 samples was the United States, Italy and Spain. T cells, B-cell-depleted T cells, or PBMCs provided the cDNA or gDNA that served as material.

The V gene's germline CDR1 is LNHNV and CDR2 YYDKDF (reference sequence). The V segment lost 0 bases and the J segment 1 base; nucleotides outside the gene matches: 2. The CDR3 sequence is 15 residues long. In the study's own analysis: Scientists estimated how many nucleated cells there were by amplifying reference gene primers. Sequencing used immunoSEQ multiplex PCR; TCRdb keeps in-frame clones, though not all of them. V and J calls and clone size come straight from that table; D and trimming were deduced from the DNA. The table has 45,000 to 60,000 clones, 75% to 90% seen once. J is TRBJ1-1 and V is TRBV15; TRBD1 agrees at 7 bases. The clonotype comes from a woman in her sixties with acute or convalescent COVID-19. Sequencing was performed on peripheral blood. CDR3 nucleotide sequence: TGTGCCACCAGCAGAGAGAAGGGGGCGAACACTGAAGCTTTCTTT. The encoded protein is CATSREKGANTEAFF. The full variable domain, completed using reference TRBV15 and TRBJ1-1, is DAMVIQNPRYQVTQFGKPVTLSCSQTLNHNVMYWYQQKSSQAPKLLFHYYDKDFNNEADTPDNFQSRRPNTSFCFLDIRSPGLGDTAMYLCATSREKGANTEAFFGQGTRLTVV.